These 5 T cell receptor beta chains were sequenced from one sample in a study of T cell repertoires in ileal Crohn's disease. Stated time point: neoterminal ileum biopsy at postoperative endoscopy, about 6 months after surgery. The protocol was immunoSEQ multiplex PCR, while the TCRdb copy is restricted to in-frame clones and leaves out a portion. The sample records 13,000 to 15,000 clones, roughly 79% being singletons. Material for sequencing was ileal tissue. The receptors here all came from an adult with Crohn's disease.

The rearrangement links TRBV14 to TRBJ1-2; TRBD1 aligns across 7 bases. Unmatched junction bases numbered 11, after V lost 3 bases and J lost 4 bases. CDR1 is SGHDN, CDR2 FVKESK, per germline. The CDR3 covers 16 residues. CDR3 sequence reads: CASSQYRGKGAYGYTF. In DNA, the CDR3 is TGTGCCAGCAGCCAGTACAGGGGAAAGGGGGCCTATGGCTACACCTTC. Combining the CDR3 with reference TRBV14 and TRBJ1-2 gives the whole variable domain EAGVTQFPSHSVIEKGQTVTLRCDPISGHDNLYWYRRVMGKEIKFLLHFVKESKQDESGMPNNRFLAERTGGTYSTLKVQPAELEDSGVYFCASSQYRGKGAYGYTFGSGTRLTVV.

The genes are TRBV4-3 and TRBJ1-1, with D tentatively TRBD1 (6 bases). The germline CDR1 and CDR2 sequences are LGHNA and YSLEER. V shed 1 base and J shed 5 bases, with 26 bases lying between them. The CDR3 covers 19 residues. CDR3: CASSQVLGAGDFRGTEAFF. As DNA, the CDR3 is TGCGCCAGCAGCCAAGTTCTCGGGGCAGGGGACTTCCGGGGAACTGAAGCTTTCTTT.

The CDR3 spells CASSLERGVNTGELFF. CDR3 in DNA: TGCGCCAGCAGCTTGGAGCGGGGGGTGAACACCGGGGAGCTGTTTTTT. The V call is TRBV5-1, the J call TRBJ2-2; 9 bases map to TRBD2. With V trimmed by 0 bases and J by 1 base, 1 base remained unmatched. This CDR3 is built from 16 residues. Germline V gene sequence: CDR1 SGHRS, CDR2 YFSETQ.

The chain carries TRBV14 and TRBJ2-3, with TRBD1 matching 9 bases. Unmatched junction bases numbered 2, after V lost 5 bases and J lost 2 bases. Per the germline V gene, CDR1 is SGHDN and CDR2 is FVKESK. The CDR3 is made up of 14 amino acids. The CDR3 coding sequence is TGTGCCAGCAGCGGGACAGGGAACACAGATACGCAGTATTTT. Amino acid sequence: CASSGTGNTDTQYF.

The V and J genes are TRBV6-6 and TRBJ1-4; D unresolved. Looked up from germline, CDR1 is MNHNY and CDR2 is SVGAGI (reference sequence). The CDR3 consists of 14 residues. Trimming stripped 8 bases from V and 7 bases from J, with 17 bases between. CDR3 sequence reads: CASGGKERREKLFF. CDR3 DNA sequence: TGTGCCAGCGGCGGGAAAGAACGGCGTGAAAAACTGTTTTTT.